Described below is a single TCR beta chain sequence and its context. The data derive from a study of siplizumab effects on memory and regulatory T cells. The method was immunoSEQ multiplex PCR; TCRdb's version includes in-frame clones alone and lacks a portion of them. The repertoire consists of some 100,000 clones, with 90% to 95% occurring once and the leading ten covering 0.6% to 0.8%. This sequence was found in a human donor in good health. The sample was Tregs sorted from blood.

CDR3 residues: CASSQVTSGGAEEQFF. CDR3 nucleotides: TGCGCCAGCAGCCAAGTGACTAGCGGGGGGGCGGAAGAGCAGTTCTTC. J is TRBJ2-1 and V is TRBV4-1; 14 nucleotides align to TRBD2. Per the germline V gene, CDR1 is MGHRA and CDR2 is YSYEKL. The CDR3 runs to 16 residues. The V segment lost 1 base and the J segment 10 bases; nucleotides outside the gene matches: 6.